The sequence of this T cell receptor (beta chain) was determined in a study of OX40 agonist ivuxolimab in advanced cancers. Whole-study context: Patients enrolled in dose escalation were diagnosed with hepatocellular carcinoma, melanoma, renal cell or head and neck cancer. Partial responses were recorded for three patients, including one with hepatocellular carcinoma and two with cutaneous melanoma.

Deletions cut 0 bases from V and 0 bases from J, with 9 bases between. The V gene's germline CDR1 is ENHRY and CDR2 SYGVKD. This CDR3 spans 16 amino acids. A history of autoimmune disease or systemic immunosuppression excluded patients. Assay used: immunoSEQ multiplex PCR; TCRdb lists only in-frame clones, some missing. The sample contains roughly 73,000 clones, 88% of which appear only once. The sample holds one count of this clone. J is TRBJ2-4 and V is TRBV10-3; D may be TRBD1 (5 bases). Here the sequenced sample was CD4+ or CD8+ T cells sorted from blood, taken in a trial of the OX40 agonist ivuxolimab. The receptor was isolated from an adult with an advanced solid tumor such as melanoma, head and neck, liver or kidney cancer. The CDR3: CAISESSGPAKNIQYF. CDR3 nucleotides: TGTGCCATCAGTGAGTCGTCAGGGCCAGCCAAAAACATTCAGTACTTC.